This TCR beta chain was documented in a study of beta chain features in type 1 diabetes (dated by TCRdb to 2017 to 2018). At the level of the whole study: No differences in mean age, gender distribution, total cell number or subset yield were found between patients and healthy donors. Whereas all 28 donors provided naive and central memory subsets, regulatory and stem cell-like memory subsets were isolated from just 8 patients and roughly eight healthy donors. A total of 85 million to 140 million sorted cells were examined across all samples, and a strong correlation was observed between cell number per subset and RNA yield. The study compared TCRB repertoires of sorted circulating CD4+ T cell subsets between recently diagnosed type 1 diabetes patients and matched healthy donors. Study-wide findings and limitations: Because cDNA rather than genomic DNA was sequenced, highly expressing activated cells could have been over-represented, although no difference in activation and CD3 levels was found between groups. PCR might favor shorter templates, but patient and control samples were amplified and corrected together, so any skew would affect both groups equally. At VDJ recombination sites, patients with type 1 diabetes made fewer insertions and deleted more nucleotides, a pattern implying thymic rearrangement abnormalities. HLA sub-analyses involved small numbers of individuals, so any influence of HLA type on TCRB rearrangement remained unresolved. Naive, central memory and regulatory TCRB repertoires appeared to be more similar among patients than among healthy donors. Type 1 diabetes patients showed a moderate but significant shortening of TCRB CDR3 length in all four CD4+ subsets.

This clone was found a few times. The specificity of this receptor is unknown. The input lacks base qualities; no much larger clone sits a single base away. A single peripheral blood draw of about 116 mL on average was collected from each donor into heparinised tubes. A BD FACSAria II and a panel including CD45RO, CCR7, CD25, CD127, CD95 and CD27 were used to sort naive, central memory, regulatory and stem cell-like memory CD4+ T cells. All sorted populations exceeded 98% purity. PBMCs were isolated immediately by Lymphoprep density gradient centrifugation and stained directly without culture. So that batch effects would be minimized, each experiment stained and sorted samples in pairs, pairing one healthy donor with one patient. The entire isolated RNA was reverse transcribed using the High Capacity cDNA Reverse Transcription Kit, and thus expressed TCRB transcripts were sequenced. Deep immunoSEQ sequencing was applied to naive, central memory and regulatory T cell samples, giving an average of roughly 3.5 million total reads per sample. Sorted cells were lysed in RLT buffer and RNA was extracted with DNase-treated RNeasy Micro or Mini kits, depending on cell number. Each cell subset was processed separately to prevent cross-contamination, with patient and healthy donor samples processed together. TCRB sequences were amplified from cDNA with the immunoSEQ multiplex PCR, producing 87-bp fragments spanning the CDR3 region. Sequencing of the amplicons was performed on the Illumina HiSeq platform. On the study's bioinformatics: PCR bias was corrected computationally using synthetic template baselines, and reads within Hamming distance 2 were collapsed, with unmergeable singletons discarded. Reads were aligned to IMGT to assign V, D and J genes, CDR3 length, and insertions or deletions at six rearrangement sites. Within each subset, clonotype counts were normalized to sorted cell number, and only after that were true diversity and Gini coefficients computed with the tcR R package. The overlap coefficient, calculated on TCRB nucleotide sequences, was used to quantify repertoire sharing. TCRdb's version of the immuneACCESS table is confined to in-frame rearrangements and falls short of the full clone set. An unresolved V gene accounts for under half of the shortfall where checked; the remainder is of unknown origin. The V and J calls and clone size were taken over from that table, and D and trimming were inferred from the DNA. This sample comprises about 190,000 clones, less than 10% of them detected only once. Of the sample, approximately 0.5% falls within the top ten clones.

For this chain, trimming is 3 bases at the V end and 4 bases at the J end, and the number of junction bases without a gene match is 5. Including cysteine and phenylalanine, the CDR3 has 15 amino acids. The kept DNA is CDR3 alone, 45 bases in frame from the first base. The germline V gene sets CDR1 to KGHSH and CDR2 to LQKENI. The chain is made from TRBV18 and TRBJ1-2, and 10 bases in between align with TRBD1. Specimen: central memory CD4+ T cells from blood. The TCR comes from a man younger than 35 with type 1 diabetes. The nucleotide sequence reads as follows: TGTGCCAGCTCACCCGGGACAGGGGAGGCCTATGGCTACACCTTC. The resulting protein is CASSPGTGEAYGYTF.